The 23 T cell receptor beta chains below were found in one sample sequenced in a study of shared clonotypes between healthy human individuals. The table came from immunoSEQ multiplex PCR; TCRdb's copy has only in-frame clones and leaves some out. This table has 2,500,000 or so clones, 85% to 95% appearing once. The sample taken for sequencing was naive CD4+ T cells from PBMCs. Documented subset: CD45RA+ positively selected. These receptors all stem from a man in his late teens or twenties in good health. Some clones in this sample may be carry-over from other donors' samples.

This chain connects TRBV7-3 to TRBJ2-5; D call uncertain. This CDR3 contains 14 residues. V lost 6 bases and J 4 bases, leaving 15 bases between the germline ends. The germline V gene encodes CDR1 SGHTA and CDR2 FQGTGA. CDR3 DNA: TGTGCCAGCAGTCCAATGGGGTACCGAGAGACCCAGTACTTC. It translates to CASSPMGYRETQYF.

This chain connects TRBV5-1 to TRBJ2-1; no definite D call. V was pared by 3 bases and J by 6 bases, with 13 bases between. Germline-derived CDR1 and CDR2 are SGHRS and YFSETQ. The CDR3 consists of 14 residues. For the CDR3, the DNA is TGCGCCAGCAGCTGGACGGATCCACGCAATGAGCAGTTCTTC. This encodes CASSWTDPRNEQFF.

This clone has just one count. The chain links TRBV28 to TRBJ2-7, with TRBD1 matching over 9 bases. Germline assignment: CDR1 MDHEN and CDR2 SYDVKM. V shed 6 bases, J shed 2 bases, and the junction held 2 bases outside the gene matches. This CDR3 comprises 13 residues. CDR3 bases: TGTGCCAGCAGCGGGACAGGGCCCTACGAGCAGTACTTC. It encodes CASSGTGPYEQYF.

V and J are TRBV27 and TRBJ2-7; 7 nucleotides line up with TRBD2. Looked up from germline, CDR1 is MNHEY and CDR2 is SMNVEV (reference sequence). The J segment lost 5 bases and the V segment lost 7 bases, leaving 20 bases of the junction unmatched. This CDR3 has 17 amino acids. As DNA, the CDR3 is TGTGCCAGCACCCGGTGGGGGGGTACAAAAGATCGGCACGAGCAGTACTTC. Translating gives CASTRWGGTKDRHEQYF.

As for this clone: Additional DNA sequences in this sample encode the identical CDR3. The chain links TRBV2 to TRBJ2-7; no reliable D call. This CDR3 region has 12 residues. Germline CDR1 reads SNHLY; CDR2 reads FYNNEI. Trimming cost V 1 base and J 1 base, with 2 bases left between them. Here the CDR3 DNA reads TGTGCCAGCAGTGAAGTTTCCTACGAGCAGTACTTC. Translating it yields CASSEVSYEQYF.

This chain uses TRBV15 with TRBJ2-3; 7 positions match TRBD2. Germline CDR1 reads LNHNV; CDR2 reads YYDKDF (reference sequence). The CDR3 consists of 14 residues. Trimming at V came to 5 bases and at J to 8 bases, leaving 10 bases not matched to a gene. CDR3: CATSVQDSGGTQYF. DNA of the CDR3: TGTGCCACCAGCGTACAGGATTCGGGGGGTACGCAGTATTTT.

The rearrangement uses TRBV7-6 and TRBJ2-1; 13 bases align to TRBD2. Germline trimming cut 5 bases from V and 8 bases from J; bases unmatched to any gene: 6. Germline loops: CDR1 SGHVS, CDR2 FNYEAQ. CDR3 length equals 15 residues. CDR3 DNA: TGTGCCAGCAGCCACGGACTAGCGGGAGCTCATGAGCAGTTCTTC. This sequence encodes CASSHGLAGAHEQFF.

The rearrangement links TRBV9 to TRBJ1-4; D is uncertain. The V gene's germline CDR1 is SGDLS and CDR2 YYNGEE. V was cut by 3 bases and J by 7 bases, with 13 bases left in between. The CDR3 has 14 residues. CDR3 protein: CASSADSRSEKLFF. The CDR3 DNA follows: TGTGCCAGCAGCGCCGACTCCCGGAGTGAAAAACTGTTTTTT.

This clone was seen once. Other DNA sequences in this sample translate to the same CDR3. The chain is built from TRBV5-1 and TRBJ1-1; no firm D call. The V gene lost 0 bases and the J gene lost 1 base, with 7 bases spanning the gap. The CDR3 is 14 amino acids. Germline lookup yields CDR1 SGHRS and CDR2 YFSETQ. For the CDR3, the DNA is TGCGCCAGCAGCTTGGGGGCCCCGAACACTGAAGCTTTCTTT. Protein sequence: CASSLGAPNTEAFF.

A word on this clone: The sample holds other DNA sequences that translate to the same CDR3. This chain joins TRBV28 and TRBJ1-4, with D possibly being TRBD1 (6 bases). Germline assignment: CDR1 MDHEN and CDR2 SYDVKM. CDR3 length equals 15 residues. Deletions cut 0 bases from V and 2 bases from J, with 7 bases between. The CDR3 reads CASSLWGATNEKLFF. As DNA, the CDR3 is TGTGCCAGCAGTTTATGGGGGGCCACTAATGAAAAACTGTTTTTT.

The rearrangement uses TRBV28 and TRBJ2-2; 15 bases line up with TRBD2. The trim removed 6 bases at V and 7 bases at J, leaving 18 bases unmatched. Germline values: CDR1 MDHEN, CDR2 SYDVKM. The CDR3 has 20 amino acids. The CDR3 nucleotides are TGTGCCAGCAGACCCTCTGGGACTAGCGGGAGGTCCGATTCCCACGGGGAGCTGTTTTTT. Protein sequence: CASRPSGTSGRSDSHGELFF.

The chain has TRBV28 and TRBJ2-3; 9 bases agree with TRBD2. Per the germline V gene, CDR1 is MDHEN and CDR2 is SYDVKM. V lost 10 bases and J lost 3; bases outside the gene matches: 14. The CDR3 runs to 16 residues. This CDR3 reads CATRGREGWFTDTQYF. The CDR3 coding sequence is TGTGCCACGAGAGGGCGGGAGGGGTGGTTTACAGATACGCAGTATTTT.

CDR3 DNA: TGTGCCATCAGTGAGTCGCTGGGACAAGCCCTCAATCAGCCCCAGCATTTT. As protein: CAISESLGQALNQPQHF. The chain is built from TRBV10-3 and TRBJ1-5; D may be TRBD1 (6 bases). Germline CDR1 is ENHRY and CDR2 is SYGVKD. The V gene lost 0 bases and the J gene lost 3 bases, with 15 bases spanning the gap. The CDR3 has 17 residues.

The chain joins TRBV4-3 to TRBJ2-1; TRBD2 aligns across 8 bases. The CDR3 covers 16 residues. V lost 3 bases, J lost 2 bases, and 6 bases stayed unmatched. From germline, CDR1 is LGHNA and CDR2 YSLEER. CDR3 sequence: CASSQVVAGTYNEQFF. CDR3 nucleotide sequence: TGCGCCAGCAGCCAGGTCGTAGCGGGAACCTACAATGAGCAGTTCTTC.

V is TRBV5-1 and J is TRBJ2-7; D is ambiguous. The CDR3 contains 14 residues. Germline V gene data show CDR1 as SGHRS and CDR2 as YFSETQ. Trimming shortened V by 4 bases and J by 3 bases, and 14 bases separated the two germline ends. The CDR3 reads CASSHTVESYEQYF. The CDR3 DNA sequence: TGCGCCAGCAGCCATACGGTAGAGAGCTACGAGCAGTACTTC.

This clone was seen a single time. The chain uses TRBV7-8 and TRBJ2-7; D gene uncertain. The V end lost 2 bases, the J end lost 5 bases, and 4 bases lay between the germline ends. Germline V gene data show CDR1 as SGHVS and CDR2 as FQNEAQ. There are 11 residues in the CDR3. In DNA form, the CDR3 reads TGTGCCAGCAGCTTAATGGACGAGCAGTACTTC. It specifies CASSLMDEQYF.

V gene TRBV19 combines with J gene TRBJ2-7; D might be TRBD2 (5 bases). V lost 6 bases, J lost 8 bases, and 11 bases lay in between. This CDR3 region has 11 residues. The germline V gene encodes CDR1 LNHDA and CDR2 SQIVND (reference sequence). CDR3 sequence: CASRPLGQQYF. The CDR3 nucleotides are TGTGCCAGTAGACCACTAGGACAGCAGTACTTC.

V and J are TRBV5-1 and TRBJ1-4; D is unresolved. V shed 0 bases and J shed 2 bases, with 8 bases lying between them. The CDR3 sequence is 15 residues long. Germline V gene data show CDR1 as SGHRS and CDR2 as YFSETQ. For the CDR3, the DNA is TGCGCCAGCAGCTTGGTTGGCAGGACTAATGAAAAACTGTTTTTT. Translating gives CASSLVGRTNEKLFF.

The chain combines TRBV29-1 with TRBJ2-5; D unclear. The CDR3 contains 13 residues. Trimming took off 6 bases at V and 2 bases at J, with 13 bases between the two ends. Germline CDR1 reads SQVTM; CDR2 reads ANQGSEA. CDR3 in DNA: TGCAGCGTCCGTGGGGTGGGGCAAGAGACCCAGTACTTC. It specifies CSVRGVGQETQYF.

V is TRBV7-9 and J is TRBJ2-7; tentatively, D is TRBD1 or TRBD2 (6 bases each). CDR1 is SEHNR, CDR2 FQNEAQ, per germline (reference sequence). V was pared by 5 bases and J by 2 bases, with 19 bases between. The CDR3 runs to 16 residues. The CDR3 reads CASSPGVVGGTYEQYF. CDR3 DNA sequence: TGTGCCAGCAGCCCAGGGGTTGTGGGAGGAACCTACGAGCAGTACTTC. The whole variable domain, remainder taken from reference TRBV7-9 and TRBJ2-7, is DTGVSQNPRHKITKRGQNVTFRCDPISEHNRLYWYRQTLGQGPEFLTYFQNEAQLEKSRLLSDRFSAERPKGSFSTLEIQRTEQGDSAMYLCASSPGVVGGTYEQYFGPGTRLTVT.

A word on this clone: At the DNA level, this CDR3 is encoded by other sequences in the same sample as well. The V call is TRBV28, the J call TRBJ2-1; D not certain. The germline V gene encodes CDR1 MDHEN and CDR2 SYDVKM. Between the trimmed V and J ends, which lost 5 bases and 7 bases, there was a span of 9 bases. The CDR3 consists of 12 residues. CDR3: CASSLGRNEQFF. Written as DNA, the CDR3 is TGTGCCAGCAGTCTAGGAAGGAATGAGCAGTTCTTC.

There are a few counts of this clone. The chain combines TRBV7-2 with TRBJ1-2, with D unclear. The CDR3 length is 13 residues. The germline V and J ends were trimmed by 5 bases and 6 bases, with 13 bases remaining between them. Germline values: CDR1 SGHTA, CDR2 FQGNSA. The chain's CDR3 is CASSPRSRDGYTF. The CDR3 DNA reads as TGTGCCAGCAGCCCTCGTTCCAGAGATGGCTACACCTTC.

The rearrangement uses TRBV10-3 and TRBJ2-3, with 8 bases fitting TRBD2. V was clipped by 7 bases and J by 5 bases; unmatched bases: 8. The V gene's germline CDR1 is ENHRY and CDR2 SYGVKD. The CDR3 has 14 amino acids. The CDR3 protein is CAITERERGDTQYF. CDR3 sequence (DNA): TGTGCCATCACCGAGCGGGAGAGAGGAGATACGCAGTATTTT.